What follows are 20 T cell receptor beta chains derived from one specimen sequenced in a study of blood T cell repertoires in COVID-19. Assay: immunoSEQ multiplex PCR; the TCRdb copy retains only in-frame clones and omits some. The sample contains fewer than 200,000 clones, about 79% of which appear only once. Sequencing was carried out using peripheral blood. These receptors were collected from a woman in her 70s with acute or convalescent COVID-19.

The rearrangement links TRBV14 to TRBJ2-2, with 8 bases aligning to TRBD1. V lost 4 bases, J lost 3 bases, and 4 bases stayed unmatched. The germline V gene has CDR1 SGHDN and CDR2 FVKESK. This CDR3 contains 15 residues. The CDR3 DNA follows: TGTGCCAGCAGCCTCTGGACAGGGTACACCGGGGAGCTGTTTTTT. Encoded protein: CASSLWTGYTGELFF.

V and J are TRBV18 and TRBJ2-2; tentatively, D is TRBD2 (6 bases). This CDR3 is 16 amino acids long. With 5 bases removed from V and 8 bases from J, the gap between germline ends came to 21 bases. CDR1 and CDR2 (germline): KGHSH, LQKENI. This CDR3 is CASSSPGLLGSGELFF. Written as DNA, the CDR3 is TGTGCCAGCTCATCTCCGGGACTCCTAGGGTCGGGGGAGCTGTTTTTT. The full variable domain, in which reference TRBV18 and TRBJ2-2 provide the parts outside the CDR3, is NAGVMQNPRHLVRRRGQEARLRCSPMKGHSHVYWYRQLPEEGLKFMVYLQKENIIDESGMPKERFSAEFPKEGPSILRIQQVVRGDSAAYFCASSSPGLLGSGELFFGEGSRLTVL.

The V and J genes are TRBV9 and TRBJ1-6; D uncertain. This CDR3 region has 15 residues. Germline lookup yields CDR1 SGDLS and CDR2 YYNGEE. V shed 0 bases and J shed 7 bases, with 11 bases lying between them. The CDR3: CASSVERVGNSPLHF. For the CDR3, the DNA is TGTGCCAGCAGCGTAGAACGGGTCGGAAATTCACCCCTCCACTTT.

The chain joins TRBV3-1 (or the pseudogene TRBV3-2) to TRBJ1-3; the match to TRBD1 covers 7 bases. CDR1 and CDR2 from the germline V gene are LGHDT and YNNKEL (reference sequence). J gave up 0 bases and V 0 bases, and 5 bases lay outside the gene matches. There are 17 residues in the CDR3. The chain's CDR3 is CASSQETGPNSGNTIYF. The CDR3 DNA is TGTGCCAGCAGCCAAGAGACAGGGCCTAACTCTGGAAACACCATATATTTT.

The chain links TRBV5-6 to TRBJ2-5; perhaps TRBD2 as D (5 bases). The CDR3 is made up of 13 amino acids. Per the germline V gene, CDR1 is SGHDT and CDR2 is YYEEEE. V was pared by 4 bases and J by 3 bases, with 10 bases between. This CDR3 is CASSRGLEETQYF. CDR3 in DNA: TGTGCCAGCAGCCGGGGTCTAGAAGAGACCCAGTACTTC.

The chain joins TRBV29-1 to TRBJ2-1, with TRBD2 matching 9 bases. V lost 3 bases and J lost 9; bases outside the gene matches: 9. The CDR3 totals 14 residues. Germline CDR1 SQVTM, CDR2 ANQGSEA. The CDR3 DNA follows: TGCAGCGTTGACCTAGCGGGGTCCTTGGGTGAGCAGTTCTTC. Encoded protein: CSVDLAGSLGEQFF.

The chain has TRBV27 and TRBJ2-5, with 8 bases aligning to TRBD1. V was clipped by 6 bases and J by 0 bases; unmatched bases: 9. The CDR3 sequence is 16 residues long. CDR1 is MNHEY and CDR2 is SMNVEV in the germline V gene (reference sequence). CDR3 loop: CASSYLGQGYQETQYF. The CDR3 DNA is TGTGCCAGCAGCTACTTAGGACAGGGATACCAAGAGACCCAGTACTTC.

This chain uses TRBV5-4 with TRBJ2-7; 8 bases map to TRBD2. With 4 bases clipped from V and 5 bases from J, the junction kept 8 bases outside the gene matches. The CDR3 runs 14 residues. Germline V gives CDR1 SGHNT, CDR2 YYREEE (reference sequence). The CDR3 protein is CASSLGLVINEQYF. The CDR3 region has the DNA TGTGCCAGCAGCCTGGGACTAGTAATAAACGAGCAGTACTTC.

The rearrangement links TRBV7-3 to TRBJ2-1, with 11 bases lining up with TRBD2. The CDR3 has 15 residues. The germline V gene has CDR1 SGHTA and CDR2 FQGTGA. The J segment lost 5 bases and the V segment lost 2 bases, leaving 2 bases of the junction unmatched. CDR3 bases: TGTGCCAGCAGCTTAGCACTAGCGGGAGACAATGAGCAGTTCTTC. Translated, it gives CASSLALAGDNEQFF. The full variable domain, completed using reference TRBV7-3 and TRBJ2-1, is GAGVSQTPSNKVTEKGKYVELRCDPISGHTALYWYRQSLGQGPEFLIYFQGTGAADDSGLPNDRFFAVRPEGSVSTLKIQRTERGDSAVYLCASSLALAGDNEQFFGPGTRLTVL.

The chain links TRBV5-1 to TRBJ1-5; unclear D gene. Germline lookup yields CDR1 SGHRS and CDR2 YFSETQ. The CDR3 is 13 residues long. V lost 3 bases to trimming and J lost 0 bases, with 4 bases between them. In DNA form, the CDR3 reads TGCGCCAGCAGCTACGGTAGCAATCAGCCCCAGCATTTT. This gives the protein CASSYGSNQPQHF.

The V and J genes are TRBV19 and TRBJ1-1, with D possibly being TRBD1 (5 bases). The germline V and J ends were trimmed by 6 bases and 5 bases, with 22 bases remaining between them. The germline V gene encodes CDR1 LNHDA and CDR2 SQIVND (reference sequence). CDR3 length equals 16 residues. CDR3 loop: CASSGWGERVATEAFF. The CDR3 DNA reads TGTGCCAGTAGCGGGTGGGGGGAGAGGGTTGCGACTGAAGCTTTCTTT.

The CDR3, as DNA: TGTGCCAGCAGCCTTTTTGGGGGGGAGACAGATACGCAGTATTTT. Translated: CASSLFGGETDTQYF. The rearrangement joins TRBV3-1 (or the pseudogene TRBV3-2) to TRBJ2-3; 7 nucleotides agree with TRBD2. Trimming removed 4 bases from V and 3 bases from J; junction bases left unmatched: 7. Germline V gene data show CDR1 as LGHDT and CDR2 as YNNKEL (reference sequence). This CDR3 comprises 15 residues.

The chain carries TRBV19 and TRBJ1-2, with 10 bases identical to TRBD1. Germline V gene lookup returns CDR1 LNHDA and CDR2 SQIVND (reference sequence). After removal of 4 bases from V and 5 bases from J, the junction contained 10 bases not matched to a gene. The CDR3 is 16 amino acids. The CDR3 bases are TGTGCCAGTAGTAACAGCGGACAGGGGGGGCAGTATGGCTACACCTTC. It is translated as CASSNSGQGGQYGYTF.

The V gene is TRBV11-3, the J gene TRBJ2-5; D is unresolved. The length of the CDR3 is 13 residues. Germline V lookup: CDR1 SGHNT, CDR2 YENEEA. Trimming removed 5 bases from V and 3 bases from J, with 10 bases in between. The CDR3 reads CASSPAQEETQYF. The CDR3 region has the DNA TGTGCCAGCAGCCCCGCCCAGGAAGAGACCCAGTACTTC.

CDR3 nucleotides: TGCGCCAGCAGTCCATACACCGGGGAGCTGTTTTTT. Translating it yields CASSPYTGELFF. The chain recombines TRBV10-1 with TRBJ2-2; D unresolved. V lost 5 bases and J lost 3, with 4 bases in between. The CDR3 sequence is 12 residues long. Germline CDR1 is WNHNN and CDR2 is SYGVQD (reference sequence).

The gene calls are TRBV10-1 and TRBJ2-2; D unresolved. The CDR3 has 16 residues. Germline-derived CDR1 and CDR2 are WNHNN and SYGVQD (reference sequence). V was pared by 3 bases and J by 4 bases, with 15 bases between. This CDR3 reads CASSESVLVPTGELFF. Written as DNA, the CDR3 is TGCGCCAGCAGTGAATCGGTCCTAGTTCCCACCGGGGAGCTGTTTTTT.

This clone was found many times. The chain links TRBV5-6 to TRBJ1-4, with D possibly TRBD1 on 6 matching bases. V was cut by 5 bases and J by 8 bases, with 16 bases left in between. There are 14 residues in the CDR3. Germline V gene lookup returns CDR1 SGHDT and CDR2 YYEEEE. The chain's CDR3 is CASRHQGGGEKLFF. For the CDR3, the DNA is TGTGCCAGCAGACACCAAGGGGGAGGGGAAAAACTGTTTTTT.

This clone was seen a handful of times. This sequence joins TRBV11-2 and TRBJ2-7, with 8 nucleotides matching TRBD1. Trimming cost V 3 bases and J 6 bases; bases outside gene matches: 7. Germline V CDR1 and CDR2: SGHAT, FQNNGV. CDR3 length equals 14 residues. The CDR3 reads CASSFGQGASEQYF. Written as DNA, the CDR3 is TGTGCCAGCAGCTTTGGACAGGGAGCTTCCGAGCAGTACTTC.

The chain is built from TRBV11-3 and TRBJ2-4; a weak D match, TRBD2 (6 bases). Trimming stripped 1 base from V and 5 bases from J, with 6 bases between. CDR1 is SGHNT, CDR2 YENEEA, per germline. The length of the CDR3 is 13 residues. The CDR3 region is CASSLGGENIQYF. The DNA for the CDR3 is TGTGCCAGCAGCTTAGGCGGGGAAAACATTCAGTACTTC. The full variable domain, its missing parts supplied by reference TRBV11-3 and TRBJ2-4, is EAGVVQSPRYKIIEKKQPVAFWCNPISGHNTLYWYLQNLGQGPELLIRYENEEAVDDSQLPKDRFSAERLKGVDSTLKIQPAELGDSAVYLCASSLGGENIQYFGAGTRLSVL.

This clone has more than one count but fewer than ten. CDR3 sequence reads: CASSLGQINEQYF. CDR3 DNA sequence: TGCGCCAGCAGCTTGGGACAGATCAACGAGCAGTACTTC. The chain employs TRBV5-1 and TRBJ2-7, with a weak D call TRBD1 (5 bases). CDR1 is SGHRS and CDR2 is YFSETQ in the germline V gene. This CDR3 has 13 amino acids. The V end lost 0 bases, the J end lost 5 bases, and 9 bases lay between the germline ends.